A single sample is the source of the 14 T cell receptor beta chains below, sequenced in a study of T cells in Graves' hyperthyroidism and ophthalmopathy. The source material, RNA transcripts, was used to amplify TCR beta CDR3 regions. The HTBI primer set was used in a first-round RT-PCR of the TCR CDR3. One entry per CDR3 protein, called by TCRdb with MiXCR from the multiplex PCR reads. The sample records about 560,000 distinct CDR3 sequences, 15% to 20% being singletons. Sample: blood. Receptors were obtained from a woman aged 18-30 years with Graves' hyperthyroidism.

This sequence joins TRBV12-3 or TRBV12-4 and TRBJ2-3, with TRBD2 matching 10 bases. This CDR3 comprises 19 residues. Unmatched junction bases numbered 12, after V lost 1 base and J lost 2 bases. The CDR3 DNA reads TGTGCCAGCAGTTTAGGGACTAGCGGACCGAGAATTAACACAGATACGCAGTATTTT. Its translation is CASSLGTSGPRINTDTQYF.

This clonotype was seen ten or more times. The J gene is TRBJ2-5, the V gene TRBV3-1; unclear D gene. CDR1 and CDR2 from the germline V gene are LGHDT and YNNKEL (reference sequence). The CDR3 runs to 13 residues. V shed 6 bases and J shed 5 bases, with 13 bases lying between them. The CDR3 is CASSFQSVETQYF. CDR3 DNA sequence: TGTGCCAGCAGTTTCCAATCGGTGGAGACCCAGTACTTC.

V and J are TRBV5-4 and TRBJ2-2, with TRBD2 matching 16 bases. V lost 4 bases, J lost 0 bases, and 6 bases stayed unmatched. CDR1 SGHNT and CDR2 YYREEE come from the germline V gene (reference sequence). The CDR3 has 19 residues. The CDR3 DNA follows: TGTGCCAGCAGCGAAATGGGACTAGCGGGAGGGGCGAACACCGGGGAGCTGTTTTTT. It encodes CASSEMGLAGGANTGELFF.

The CDR3 loop reads CASRNPTGIGGELFF. For the CDR3, the DNA is TGCGCCAGCCGCAATCCCACAGGGATAGGCGGGGAGCTGTTTTTT. The chain is built from TRBV5-1 and TRBJ2-2; D possibly corresponds to TRBD1 (6 bases). The germline V gene has CDR1 SGHRS and CDR2 YFSETQ. V dropped 7 bases and J dropped 7 bases, with 20 bases sitting between them. The CDR3 length is 15 residues.

This clonotype was seen at least ten times. The gene calls are TRBV11-2 and TRBJ2-3; D possibly matches TRBD1 or TRBD2 (5 bases each). Germline CDR1 SGHAT, CDR2 FQNNGV. The CDR3 is 14 residues long. Trimming took 5 bases from V and 11 from J, leaving 20 bases between them. The chain's CDR3 is CASSTYVTGPVQYF. In DNA form, the CDR3 reads TGTGCCAGCAGCACTTATGTGACGGGGCCGGTGCAGTATTTT.

The chain is built from TRBV20-1 and TRBJ2-7, with no clear D. V was shortened by 0 bases and J by 6 bases, with 12 bases between the two germline ends. Per the germline V gene, CDR1 is DFQATT and CDR2 is SNEGSKA (reference sequence). The CDR3 contains 13 residues. The CDR3 bases are TGCAGTGCTAGAGATGGTAGGCATGCCGAGCAGTACTTC. This translates into CSARDGRHAEQYF.

This clonotype was observed many times. The chain couples TRBV12-3 or TRBV12-4 to TRBJ2-1; TRBD1 matches at 8 bases. The CDR3 consists of 16 residues. V trimming: 6 bases; J trimming: 7 bases; junction bases outside the gene matches: 14. In DNA, the CDR3 is TGTGCCAGCAGGTCAGGGGGGACAGGTAGGGGGAATGAGCAGTTCTTC. Protein sequence: CASRSGGTGRGNEQFF.

This clonotype was detected only a few times. The chain carries TRBV24-1 and TRBJ2-7; possible D gene TRBD2, 5 bases. Trimming stripped 3 bases from V and 2 bases from J, with 7 bases between. The CDR3 totals 13 residues. Germline lookup yields CDR1 KGHDR and CDR2 SFDVKD. The CDR3 reads CATSDPGAYEQYF. In DNA, the CDR3 is TGTGCCACCAGTGATCCCGGGGCCTACGAGCAGTACTTC.

This clonotype has at least ten counts. The gene calls are TRBV7-2 and TRBJ1-5; 7 bases map to TRBD1. The germline CDR1 and CDR2 sequences are SGHTA and FQGNSA. This CDR3 contains 13 residues. V lost 4 bases and J lost 5; bases outside the gene matches: 2. This CDR3 reads CASSWDSYQPQHF. The CDR3 DNA reads as TGTGCCAGCAGCTGGGACAGCTATCAGCCCCAGCATTTT.

The rearrangement uses TRBV4-2 and TRBJ2-5; TRBD2 matches 9 bases. The length of the CDR3 is 16 residues. Trimming took 1 base from V and 3 from J; bases not matched to a gene: 6. Per the germline V gene, CDR1 is LGHNA and CDR2 is YNFKEQ. CDR3 nucleotide sequence: TGTGCCAGCAGCCAAGCCCCGGGACTAGCAGAAGAGACCCAGTACTTC. This gives the protein CASSQAPGLAEETQYF.

There are many counts of this clonotype. The rearrangement joins TRBV12-3 or TRBV12-4 to TRBJ1-1, with D unclear. The CDR3 covers 14 residues. Deletions cut 7 bases from V and 1 base from J, with 13 bases between. CDR3 in DNA: TGTGCCAGCAACGGGGAGGGCCAGAACACTGAAGCTTTCTTT. This translates into CASNGEGQNTEAFF.

The sample holds many counts of this clonotype. The chain couples TRBV6-6 to TRBJ2-1, with 7 bases aligning to TRBD2. Germline V gene sequence: CDR1 MNHNY, CDR2 SVGAGI (reference sequence). V lost 1 base and J lost 6; bases outside the gene matches: 6. This CDR3 is 15 amino acids long. In nucleotides, the CDR3 is TGTGCCAGCAGTTACTATCTGGGGGGGGTCAATGAGCAGTTCTTC. Residues: CASSYYLGGVNEQFF.

V gene TRBV6-2 or TRBV6-3 combines with J gene TRBJ1-5; D is uncertain. The germline V and J ends were trimmed by 6 bases and 3 bases, with 12 bases remaining between them. CDR3 length: 14 residues. Per the germline V gene, CDR1 is MNHEY and CDR2 is SVGEGT. The CDR3 DNA follows: TGTGCCAGCAGCCAGAGAGCGATCAATCAGCCCCAGCATTTT. Translation gives CASSQRAINQPQHF.

V gene TRBV20-1 combines with J gene TRBJ1-6; TRBD1 matches 11 bases. Trimming cost V 5 bases and J 8 bases; bases outside gene matches: 14. CDR3 length: 17 residues. CDR1 is DFQATT, CDR2 SNEGSKA, per germline (reference sequence). CDR3 sequence: CSASRVTGQGADSPLHF. The CDR3 nucleotides read TGCAGTGCTTCCCGAGTGACCGGACAGGGGGCTGATTCACCCCTCCACTTT.